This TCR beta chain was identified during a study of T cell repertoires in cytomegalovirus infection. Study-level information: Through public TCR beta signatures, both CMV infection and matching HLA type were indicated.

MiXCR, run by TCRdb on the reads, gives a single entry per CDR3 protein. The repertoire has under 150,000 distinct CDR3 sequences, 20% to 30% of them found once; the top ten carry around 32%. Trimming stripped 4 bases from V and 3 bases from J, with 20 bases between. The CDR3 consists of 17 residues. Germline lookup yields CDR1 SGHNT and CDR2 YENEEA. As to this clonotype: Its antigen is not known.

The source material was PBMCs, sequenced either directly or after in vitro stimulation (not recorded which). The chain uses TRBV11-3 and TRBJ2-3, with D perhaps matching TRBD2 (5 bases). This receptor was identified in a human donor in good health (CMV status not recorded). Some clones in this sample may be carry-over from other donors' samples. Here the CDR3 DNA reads TGTGCCAGCAGCTCCCTCGAGCCGGGAAAGGGTACAGATACGCAGTATTTT. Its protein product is CASSSLEPGKGTDTQYF.